Each of the 10 T cell receptor beta chains below was sequenced from the same sample in a study of Ad26.COV2.S vaccination and SARS-CoV-2 variants. Regarding treatment: approximately 18 received Ad26.COV2.S at low or high dose, single or two shots; several received placebo; per-sample allocation not given. Collection of samples fell on day 63 after the first vaccine or placebo injection. The repertoire was sequenced with immunoSEQ multiplex PCR; TCRdb's copy has only in-frame clones and lacks some. The data contain approximately 340,000 clones, 85% of them seen just once; the ten biggest clones take up less than 4%. The sequencing used peripheral blood, collected in a trial of Ad26.COV2.S vaccine versus placebo. These receptors were collected from a person between 18 and 65 years old who received the Ad26.COV2.S COVID-19 vaccine or a placebo.

J is TRBJ2-7 and V is TRBV10-3; 12 bases are shared with TRBD2. Germline CDR1 is ENHRY and CDR2 is SYGVKD. The CDR3 has 17 residues. Losses at the gene ends were 2 bases for V and 1 base for J; bases not matched to a gene: 6. The CDR3 DNA follows: TGTGCCATCAGTGAGACCTTACTAGCGGGGGGATCCTACGAGCAGTACTTC. Protein product: CAISETLLAGGSYEQYF.

The chain combines TRBV9 with TRBJ2-1; 13 positions match TRBD2. CDR3 length: 16 residues. Germline V CDR1 and CDR2: SGDLS, YYNGEE. Unmatched junction bases numbered 2, after V lost 3 bases and J lost 2 bases. CDR3 coding DNA: TGTGCCAGCAGCGGGGGACTAGCGGGACCCTACAATGAGCAGTTCTTC. Translated: CASSGGLAGPYNEQFF.

CDR3 DNA sequence: TGTGCCATGGGGGCAGGGCCCTACAATGAGCAGTTCTTC. It yields the protein CAMGAGPYNEQFF. The chain combines TRBV10-3 with TRBJ2-1; perhaps TRBD1 as D (6 bases). Looked up from germline, CDR1 is ENHRY and CDR2 is SYGVKD. The V end was cut by 9 bases, the J end by 2 bases, with 11 bases between. The CDR3 consists of 13 residues.

V is TRBV5-5 and J is TRBJ2-7, with D perhaps being TRBD1 or TRBD2 (5 bases each). The CDR3 consists of 15 residues. Germline V gene sequence: CDR1 SGHKS, CDR2 YYEKEE (reference sequence). V dropped 4 bases and J dropped 4 bases, with 18 bases sitting between them. The CDR3 is CASSTAGGWVYEQYF. The CDR3, as DNA: TGTGCCAGCAGCACTGCTGGGGGTTGGGTTTACGAGCAGTACTTC. Filled out from reference TRBV5-5 and TRBJ2-7, the complete variable domain reads DAGVTQSPTHLIKTRGQQVTLRCSPISGHKSVSWYQQVLGQGPQFIFQYYEKEERGRGNFPDRFSARQFPNYSSELNVNALLLGDSALYLCASSTAGGWVYEQYFGPGTRLTVT.

This chain connects TRBV28 to TRBJ2-2; 15 nucleotides align to TRBD2. In germline, CDR1 is MDHEN, CDR2 SYDVKM. Germline trimming cut 4 bases from V and 4 bases from J; bases unmatched to any gene: 7. The CDR3 covers 18 residues. The CDR3 is CASSYRTSGRAGTGELFF. In DNA form, the CDR3 reads TGTGCCAGCAGTTATCGGACTAGCGGGAGGGCCGGCACCGGGGAGCTGTTTTTT.

The J gene is TRBJ2-7, the V gene TRBV30, with 11 bases identical to TRBD2. The CDR3 has 14 amino acids. CDR1 and CDR2 from the germline V gene are GTSNPN and SVGIG (reference sequence). Trimming took 4 bases from V and 2 from J; bases not matched to a gene: 4. CDR3 in amino acids: CAWKIAGGPYEQYF. For the CDR3, the DNA is TGTGCCTGGAAAATAGCGGGGGGGCCCTACGAGCAGTACTTC.

This clone has more than one count but fewer than ten. The chain joins TRBV5-1 to TRBJ2-7, with 12 bases fitting TRBD2. With 4 bases clipped from V and 2 bases from J, the junction kept 7 bases outside the gene matches. This CDR3 is built from 16 residues. Germline CDR1 and CDR2: SGHRS and YFSETQ. This chain's CDR3 is CASSTPGLAGTYEQYF. DNA for the CDR3: TGCGCCAGCAGCACCCCCGGACTAGCGGGGACCTACGAGCAGTACTTC. Full variable domain (remainder filled in from reference TRBV5-1 and TRBJ2-7): KAGVTQTPRYLIKTRGQQVTLSCSPISGHRSVSWYQQTPGQGLQFLFEYFSETQRNKGNFPGRFSGRQFSNSRSEMNVSTLELGDSALYLCASSTPGLAGTYEQYFGPGTRLTVT.

The J gene is TRBJ2-1, the V gene TRBV6-5, with 7 bases aligning to TRBD1. Trimming cost V 5 bases and J 2 bases; bases outside gene matches: 6. CDR3 length equals 15 residues. Per germline, CDR1 MNHEY and CDR2 SVGAGI. The CDR3 loop is CASSPRDRTYNEQFF. CDR3 DNA sequence: TGTGCCAGCAGTCCCCGGGACAGAACCTACAATGAGCAGTTCTTC.

The count of this clone is one. The CDR3 DNA follows: TGTGCCAGCAGCCCCCTGGTCGGGACGGTGGTCTATGGCTACACCTTC. Protein product: CASSPLVGTVVYGYTF. The chain couples TRBV7-2 to TRBJ1-2; D perhaps matches TRBD1 (5 bases). Germline values: CDR1 SGHTA, CDR2 FQGNSA. This CDR3 region has 16 residues. V shed 5 bases and J shed 4 bases, with 20 bases lying between them.

The gene calls are TRBV10-2 and TRBJ1-5; D uncertain. This CDR3 has 13 amino acids. Deletions cut 4 bases from V and 4 bases from J, with 8 bases between. The germline V gene has CDR1 WSHSY and CDR2 SAAADI. The CDR3 loop reads CASSGMGNQPQHF. The CDR3 bases are TGCGCCAGCAGTGGCATGGGTAATCAGCCCCAGCATTTT.